The rows below give T cell receptor beta chains drawn from one sample of a study of blood T cell repertoires in COVID-19. Sequencing was performed with immunoSEQ multiplex PCR; in TCRdb, only in-frame clones are kept and a portion is missing. The data show approximately 300,000 clones, around 87% seen once. Specimen: PBMCs or T cells enriched from blood (not recorded which). These receptors were collected from a woman aged 25 to 39 who had recovered from COVID-19. Both conserved end residues are part of each CDR3. D genes are given only for firm matches. Size tells how often a clone was seen (once, few, many) or the class of an expanded clone, and some rows leave it out.

clone_size,j_call,d_call,v_call,cdr3_nt,cdr3_aa
-,TRBJ2-3,-,TRBV27,TGTGCCAGCAGTTTACTTGCGCCGCCGAGCACAGATACGCAGTATTTT,CASSLLAPPSTDTQYF
-,TRBJ1-1,-,TRBV4-3,TGCGCCAGCAGCCAAGATCAGTATGCGAACACTGAAGCTTTCTTT,CASSQDQYANTEAFF
-,TRBJ1-1,TRBD1,TRBV19,TGTGCCAGTGGACAGGGGTTCACTGAAGCTTTCTTT,CASGQGFTEAFF
-,TRBJ1-5,TRBD1,TRBV10-1,TGCGCCAGCAGGACAGGGCGCAATCAGCCCCAGCATTTT,CASRTGRNQPQHF
-,TRBJ1-1,-,TRBV5-4,TGTGCCAGCAGCTCGGACATGGTGAGGACTGAAGCTTTCTTT,CASSSDMVRTEAFF
-,TRBJ1-1,-,TRBV25-1,TGTGCCAGCAAAGCGGGTGTGAACACTGAAGCTTTCTTT,CASKAGVNTEAFF
few,TRBJ1-2,-,TRBV4-3,TGCGCCAGCAGCCAAGACCGGGGGAGAGGGTTCTATGGCTACACCTTC,CASSQDRGRGFYGYTF
-,TRBJ2-2,TRBD1,TRBV4-2,TGTGCCAGCAGCCCACAGGGGGCTCTCACCGGGGAGCTGTTTTTT,CASSPQGALTGELFF
-,TRBJ1-5,-,TRBV6-5,TGTGCCAGCAGTTACGGCAGCAATCAGCCCCAGCATTTT,CASSYGSNQPQHF
-,TRBJ2-5,TRBD2,TRBV28,TGTGCCAGCAGCATAGCGGGGGACCAAGAGACCCAGTACTTC,CASSIAGDQETQYF
-,TRBJ2-3,-,TRBV7-9,TGTGCCAGCAGTTCGCTGGGGCCCGATACGCAGTATTTT,CASSSLGPDTQYF
-,TRBJ1-2,-,TRBV2,TGTGCCAGCAGTCCCGACAGATACCTATACTTTGGCTACACCTTC,CASSPDRYLYFGYTF
-,TRBJ1-4,-,TRBV7-2,TGTGCCAGCAGGTCCAGGGGCCAGGGAACTAATGAAAAACTGTTTTTT,CASRSRGQGTNEKLFF
-,TRBJ2-7,TRBD2,TRBV2,TGTGCCAGTCGGACGGGGGGTACCTACGAGCAGTACTTC,CASRTGGTYEQYF
-,TRBJ1-1,-,TRBV4-1,TGCGCCAGCAGCCAAGTAAACCTGAGGAACACTGAAGCTTTCTTT,CASSQVNLRNTEAFF
-,TRBJ2-1,TRBD2,TRBV2,TGTGCCAGCATGGCCCCCCAGGGGGCTAGCGGGGGGAATGAGCAGTTCTTC,CASMAPQGASGGNEQFF
-,TRBJ2-5,-,TRBV7-9,TGTGCCAGCAGCCCCCCGATGGGGACTTTGGAGACCCAGTACTTC,CASSPPMGTLETQYF
-,TRBJ1-1,-,TRBV4-1,TGCGCCAGCAGCCAAGCGGAGGGCGAAACTGAAGCTTTCTTT,CASSQAEGETEAFF
-,TRBJ1-2,-,TRBV6-2/TRBV6-3,TGTGCCAGCAGTCTCCTCCATGGCTACACCTTC,CASSLLHGYTF
-,TRBJ1-5,TRBD1,TRBV7-8,TGTGCCAGCAGCTTGGGCAGGGGGCAAATTCGAGATCAGCCCCAGCATTTT,CASSLGRGQIRDQPQHF
-,TRBJ1-5,-,TRBV30,TGTGCCTGGAGTGTACTATTCGGAAATCAGCCCCAGCATTTT,CAWSVLFGNQPQHF
-,TRBJ2-5,TRBD1,TRBV28,TGTGCCAGCAGATCACAGGGGGCAGGAGAGACCCAGTACTTC,CASRSQGAGETQYF
-,TRBJ1-5,-,TRBV18,TGTGCCAGCTCACAGGGGGACGGCAATCAGCCCCAGCATTTT,CASSQGDGNQPQHF
-,TRBJ1-6,TRBD1,TRBV5-6,TGTGCCAGCAGCTCCCTCTCGGGACAGATTTATAATTCACCCCTCCACTTT,CASSSLSGQIYNSPLHF
-,TRBJ2-1,-,TRBV7-2,TGTGCCAGCAGCTTAGGTCAGGGAAGCTCCTACAATGAGCAGTTCTTC,CASSLGQGSSYNEQFF
-,TRBJ2-1,-,TRBV28,TGTGCCAGCAGTTTTATCCTCCCCCCTGAGCAGTTCTTC,CASSFILPPEQFF
-,TRBJ1-1,-,TRBV11-2,TGTGCCAGCAGCTTGAGTCGAAGCGGTGCTTTCTTT,CASSLSRSGAFF
-,TRBJ1-2,-,TRBV19,TGTGCCAGTAGTGCCCTTAACAGGGACTATGGCTACACCTTC,CASSALNRDYGYTF
-,TRBJ1-5,-,TRBV11-3,TGTGCCAGCAGCTTAGCAGGACGGGATAGCAATCAGCCCCAGCATTTT,CASSLAGRDSNQPQHF
-,TRBJ1-2,-,TRBV11-1,TGTGCCAGCAGCGAGCTCGGGGGTCTCTATGGCTACACCTTC,CASSELGGLYGYTF
-,TRBJ2-1,-,TRBV19,TGTGCCAGTAGCACCGGGACACTCAATTTGTACAATGAGCAGTTCTTC,CASSTGTLNLYNEQFF
-,TRBJ1-2,TRBD1,TRBV5-4,TGTGCCAGCAGCTTAACAGGGGATTATGGCTACACCTTC,CASSLTGDYGYTF
once,TRBJ2-7,-,TRBV14,TGTGCCAGCAGCGGTCCGGGCTCCTACGAGCAGTACTTC,CASSGPGSYEQYF
-,TRBJ1-1,TRBD1,TRBV5-4,TGTGCCAGCAGCTGGTCCCCGGGACAGGGGGCGGAAGGAGCTTTCTTT,CASSWSPGQGAEGAFF
few,TRBJ2-5,-,TRBV29-1,TGCAGCGTTTCGCCGGGACATTCGGAGACCCAGTACTTC,CSVSPGHSETQYF
few,TRBJ1-2,-,TRBV5-1,TGCGCCAGCAGCTCGGACTGGCGCTATGGCTACACCTTC,CASSSDWRYGYTF
-,TRBJ1-3,TRBD1,TRBV9,TGTGCCAGCAGCGCCGCCACAGGGGCGACTGGAAACACCATATATTTT,CASSAATGATGNTIYF
-,TRBJ1-2,-,TRBV6-5,TGTGCCAGCAGCCGAGGGGGTTCCACTAACTATGGCTACACCTTC,CASSRGGSTNYGYTF
-,TRBJ1-1,-,TRBV10-3,TGTGCCATCAGTGCGACAGAGACGAACACTGAAGCTTTCTTT,CAISATETNTEAFF
-,TRBJ1-5,TRBD1,TRBV30,TGTGCCTGGAGTCGGGACAGGTCATTACAAAGCAATCAGCCCCAGCATTTT,CAWSRDRSLQSNQPQHF
-,TRBJ1-5,TRBD1,TRBV7-3,TGTGCCAGCAGCTTAACGTATGAGGACAGGGACCTTCCCCAAAAGGCCCAGCATTTT,CASSLTYEDRDLPQKAQHF
-,TRBJ1-2,-,TRBV5-4,TGTGCCAGCAGCTTGGCGGGGGGCGGTAGCTACACCTTC,CASSLAGGGSYTF
-,TRBJ2-1,TRBD2,TRBV7-6,TGTGCCAGCAGAGCGCGGAGCGGGGGGGCCGGCAATGAGCAGTTCTTC,CASRARSGGAGNEQFF
-,TRBJ1-1,-,TRBV19,TGTGCCAGTAGTGTCAGGGAATTGGACACTGAAGCTTTCTTT,CASSVRELDTEAFF
once,TRBJ2-7,TRBD1,TRBV18,TGTGCCAGCTCACCATCCGCCAGGGGGCTTACCTACGAGCAGTACTTC,CASSPSARGLTYEQYF
-,TRBJ2-3,-,TRBV11-1,TGTGCCAGCAGCCTTCAGACACCTAGCACAGATACGCAGTATTTT,CASSLQTPSTDTQYF
-,TRBJ1-2,TRBD1,TRBV4-1,TGCGCCAGCAGCCGAAGCGGCTCCGGGACAGGGCATGGCTACACCTTC,CASSRSGSGTGHGYTF
-,TRBJ2-7,TRBD2,TRBV3-1/TRBV3-2,TGTGCCAGCACCAAAACCGGGACTAGCGGGGGCAGTTCCTACGAGCAGTACTTC,CASTKTGTSGGSSYEQYF
once,TRBJ1-1,-,TRBV7-2,TGTGCCAGCAGCTTTTGGTATGGGGCGCGAGTGGGCACTGAAGCTTTCTTT,CASSFWYGARVGTEAFF
-,TRBJ1-4,-,TRBV7-9,TGTGCCAGCAGCTCCCGGGACTCCACAACTAATGAAAAACTGTTTTTT,CASSSRDSTTNEKLFF
-,TRBJ1-2,TRBD1,TRBV7-2,TGTGCCAGCAGCTTAGCTGGGACAGGGGAGGGCTACACCTTC,CASSLAGTGEGYTF
-,TRBJ1-6,TRBD1,TRBV9,TGTGCCAGCAGCGTTTCAGGACAGGGGCGGTCACCCCTCCACTTT,CASSVSGQGRSPLHF
-,TRBJ1-1,-,TRBV2,TGTGCCAGCAGCTTAGGACGGACTCAGAACACTGAAGCTTTCTTT,CASSLGRTQNTEAFF